This entry lists 16 T cell receptor beta chains sequenced from one sample in a study of blood T cell repertoires in COVID-19. Assay: immunoSEQ multiplex PCR; the TCRdb copy retains only in-frame clones and omits some. The table lists roughly 200,000 clones, 88% of them singletons. Input material: peripheral blood. All receptors derive from a man aged 50-60 years with COVID-19, enrolled during active disease.

The gene calls are TRBV6-1 and TRBJ2-3, with TRBD2 matching over 7 bases. Per germline, CDR1 MNHNS and CDR2 SASEGT. The CDR3 is 14 residues long. Trimming cost V 3 bases and J 5 bases; bases outside gene matches: 5. CDR3 DNA sequence: TGTGCCAGCAGTGAGGGACTAAGGGGAGATACGCAGTATTTT. This translates into CASSEGLRGDTQYF.

The rearrangement links TRBV15 to TRBJ2-5; 7 bases fit TRBD2. The junction had 3 bases not matched to a gene; V was cut back by 0 bases and J by 5 bases. Germline-derived CDR1 and CDR2 are LNHNV and YYDKDF (reference sequence). The CDR3 is 14 residues long. The CDR3 loop is CATSRETSRETQYF. CDR3 nucleotide sequence: TGTGCCACCAGCAGAGAGACTAGCCGGGAGACCCAGTACTTC.

The chain carries TRBV7-9 and TRBJ2-1, with 7 bases fitting TRBD1. The CDR3 contains 15 residues. V lost 8 bases and J lost 3; bases outside the gene matches: 10. Germline CDR1 is SEHNR and CDR2 is FQNEAQ (reference sequence). The CDR3 spells CASSRRRDSYNEQFF. For the CDR3, the DNA is TGTGCCAGCTCGCGTCGAAGGGACAGCTACAATGAGCAGTTCTTC. The whole variable domain, filled in from reference TRBV7-9 and TRBJ2-1, reads DTGVSQNPRHKITKRGQNVTFRCDPISEHNRLYWYRQTLGQGPEFLTYFQNEAQLEKSRLLSDRFSAERPKGSFSTLEIQRTEQGDSAMYLCASSRRRDSYNEQFFGPGTRLTVL.

As to this clone: The sample holds other DNA sequences that translate to the same CDR3. The V call is TRBV18, the J call TRBJ2-2, with TRBD1 identical over 10 bases. CDR1 is KGHSH and CDR2 is LQKENI in the germline V gene. With V trimmed by 0 bases and J by 2 bases, 0 bases remained unmatched. The CDR3 length is 16 residues. The CDR3 sequence is CASSPPTGGNTGELFF. As DNA, the CDR3 is TGTGCCAGCTCACCACCGACAGGGGGCAACACCGGGGAGCTGTTTTTT.

In this sample, this clone turned up once. The chain has TRBV7-2 and TRBJ2-5, with TRBD2 matching over 8 bases. Looked up from germline, CDR1 is SGHTA and CDR2 is FQGNSA. The CDR3 loop spans 19 amino acids. The V segment lost 4 bases and the J segment 2 bases; nucleotides outside the gene matches: 18. CDR3 protein: CASSSSGGVAGTRQETQYF. The CDR3 bases are TGTGCCAGCAGCTCCTCGGGGGGAGTAGCGGGGACTAGACAAGAGACCCAGTACTTC.

V gene TRBV9 combines with J gene TRBJ2-7, with a weak D call TRBD1 (6 bases). Between the trimmed V and J ends, which lost 6 bases and 3 bases, there was a span of 16 bases. The germline CDR1 and CDR2 sequences are SGDLS and YYNGEE. The CDR3 runs 14 residues. DNA of the CDR3: TGTGCCAGCACCCCTGGGCAGGGGAACTACGAGCAGTACTTC. Translation gives CASTPGQGNYEQYF.

The chain links TRBV19 to TRBJ1-5; D gene unclear. Germline assignment: CDR1 LNHDA and CDR2 SQIVND (reference sequence). Trimming cost V 7 bases and J 0 bases, with 13 bases left between them. The CDR3 runs to 15 residues. CDR3 sequence reads: CASTPTDYSNQPQHF. The CDR3 nucleotides are TGTGCCAGTACCCCCACGGACTATAGCAATCAGCCCCAGCATTTT.

This clone has just one count. CDR3 residues: CASSPLAGVTNEQFF. The DNA of the CDR3 is TGTGCCAGCAGCCCTCTAGCGGGAGTTACTAATGAGCAGTTCTTC. V and J are TRBV7-9 and TRBJ2-1; 10 bases align to TRBD2. V was pared by 5 bases and J by 7 bases, with 8 bases of the junction left unmatched. Per germline, CDR1 SEHNR and CDR2 FQNEAQ (reference sequence). The CDR3 contains 15 residues.

The J gene is TRBJ2-7, the V gene TRBV13, with a possible D match to TRBD1 (5 bases). V lost 0 bases, J lost 4 bases, and 13 bases lay in between. Looked up from germline, CDR1 is PRHDT and CDR2 is FYEKMQ (reference sequence). CDR3 length: 15 residues. Here the CDR3 reads CASSLGTGDLYEQYF. The CDR3 DNA follows: TGTGCCAGCAGCTTAGGTACAGGAGACCTTTACGAGCAGTACTTC.

Here the CDR3 reads CASSVAAGQGFQETQYF. The CDR3 DNA sequence: TGTGCCAGCAGCGTAGCGGCGGGACAGGGTTTCCAAGAGACCCAGTACTTC. V and J are TRBV9 and TRBJ2-5, with 9 bases fitting TRBD1. Germline V gene sequence: CDR1 SGDLS, CDR2 YYNGEE. The CDR3 is 17 residues long. J gave up 1 base and V 0 bases, and 7 bases lay outside the gene matches.

The rearrangement uses TRBV24-1 and TRBJ2-4; TRBD1 matches at 10 bases. The CDR3 consists of 15 residues. The V and J ends lost 5 bases and 8 bases, in that order; junction bases with no gene match: 8. Germline-derived CDR1 and CDR2 are KGHDR and SFDVKD. CDR3 bases: TGTGCCACCAGTGCGAGGGACAGGGGCTTCGACATTCAGTACTTC. As protein: CATSARDRGFDIQYF.

This clone came up many times. This sequence joins TRBV6-2 or TRBV6-3 and TRBJ1-2; TRBD1 is a possible D gene (5 bases). Germline CDR1 reads MNHEY; CDR2 reads SVGEGT. V lost 2 bases and J lost 3, with 13 bases in between. The CDR3 extends over 15 amino acids. CDR3 coding DNA: TGTGCCAGCAGTTACGACTCCCAGGGCCACTATGGCTACACCTTC. Its protein is CASSYDSQGHYGYTF.

The chain joins TRBV29-1 to TRBJ1-5; TRBD1 matches 10 bases. The CDR3 runs to 14 residues. In germline, CDR1 is SQVTM, CDR2 ANQGSEA. The V segment lost 7 bases and the J segment 5 bases; nucleotides outside the gene matches: 8. The CDR3, as DNA: TGCAGCGCCAAGACAGGGGGCATCGATCAGCCCCAGCATTTT. Its protein product is CSAKTGGIDQPQHF.

This clone was found once. J is TRBJ2-3 and V is TRBV19; TRBD2 agrees at 13 bases. Germline values: CDR1 LNHDA, CDR2 SQIVND (reference sequence). The trim removed 1 base at V and 4 bases at J, leaving 2 bases unmatched. This CDR3 comprises 16 residues. The CDR3 loop reads CASSIGTSGSPDTQYF. The CDR3 nucleotides read TGTGCCAGTAGTATAGGGACTAGCGGGAGTCCAGATACGCAGTATTTT.

The table lists this clone with a count of one. The rearrangement links TRBV4-1 to TRBJ1-1, with D unresolved. Germline CDR1 MGHRA, CDR2 YSYEKL. This CDR3 contains 16 residues. Trimming took off 0 bases at V and 2 bases at J, with 13 bases between the two ends. The CDR3 region is CASSQDIILINTEAFF. The DNA for the CDR3 is TGCGCCAGCAGCCAAGATATCATACTGATTAACACTGAAGCTTTCTTT.

V is TRBV18 and J is TRBJ2-7, with 7 nucleotides matching TRBD1. The germline CDR1 and CDR2 sequences are KGHSH and LQKENI. There are 14 residues in the CDR3. V dropped 4 bases and J dropped 3; count of bases not matched to a gene: 6. CDR3 in amino acids: CASSLPGTDYEQYF. DNA of the CDR3: TGTGCCAGCTCACTCCCCGGGACAGACTACGAGCAGTACTTC.